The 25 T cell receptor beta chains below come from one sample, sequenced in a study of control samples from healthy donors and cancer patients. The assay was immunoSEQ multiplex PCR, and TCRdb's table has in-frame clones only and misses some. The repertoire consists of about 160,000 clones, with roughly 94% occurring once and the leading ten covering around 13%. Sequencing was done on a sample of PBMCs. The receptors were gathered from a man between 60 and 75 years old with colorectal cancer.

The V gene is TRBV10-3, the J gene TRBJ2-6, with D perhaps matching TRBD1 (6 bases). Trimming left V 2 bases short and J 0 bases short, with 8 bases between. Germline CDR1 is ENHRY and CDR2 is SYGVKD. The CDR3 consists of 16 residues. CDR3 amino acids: CAISERQDSGANVLTF. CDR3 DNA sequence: TGTGCCATCAGTGAGCGACAGGACTCTGGGGCCAACGTCCTGACTTTC.

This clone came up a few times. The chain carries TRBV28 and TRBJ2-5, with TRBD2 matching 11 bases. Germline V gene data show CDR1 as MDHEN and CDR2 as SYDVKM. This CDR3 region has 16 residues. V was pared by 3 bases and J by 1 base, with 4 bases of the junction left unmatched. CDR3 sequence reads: CASSFLAGGLQETQYF. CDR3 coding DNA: TGTGCCAGCAGTTTTCTAGCGGGGGGCCTCCAAGAGACCCAGTACTTC.

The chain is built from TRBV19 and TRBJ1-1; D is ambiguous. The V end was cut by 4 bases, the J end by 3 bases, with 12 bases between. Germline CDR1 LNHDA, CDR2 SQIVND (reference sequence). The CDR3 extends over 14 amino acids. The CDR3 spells CASSKQRYHTEAFF. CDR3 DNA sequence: TGTGCCAGTAGTAAACAGAGATATCACACTGAAGCTTTCTTT.

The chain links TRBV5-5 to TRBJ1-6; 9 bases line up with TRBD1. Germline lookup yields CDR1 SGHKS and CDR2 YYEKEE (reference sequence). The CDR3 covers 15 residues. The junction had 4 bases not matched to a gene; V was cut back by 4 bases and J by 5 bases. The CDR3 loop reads CASSGGQGHNSPLHF. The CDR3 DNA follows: TGTGCCAGCAGCGGGGGACAGGGACATAATTCACCCCTCCACTTT.

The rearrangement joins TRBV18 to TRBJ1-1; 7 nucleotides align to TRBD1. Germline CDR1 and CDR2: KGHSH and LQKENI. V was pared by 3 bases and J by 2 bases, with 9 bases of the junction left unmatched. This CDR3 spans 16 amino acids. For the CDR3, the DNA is TGTGCCAGCTCACCGGACCGGACAGGCAGCAACACTGAAGCTTTCTTT. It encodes CASSPDRTGSNTEAFF.

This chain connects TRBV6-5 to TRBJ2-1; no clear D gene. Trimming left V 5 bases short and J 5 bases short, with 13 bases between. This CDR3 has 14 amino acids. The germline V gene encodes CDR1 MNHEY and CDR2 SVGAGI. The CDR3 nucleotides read TGTGCCAGCAGTCCGTGGGAAAGCAACAATGAGCAGTTCTTC. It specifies CASSPWESNNEQFF.

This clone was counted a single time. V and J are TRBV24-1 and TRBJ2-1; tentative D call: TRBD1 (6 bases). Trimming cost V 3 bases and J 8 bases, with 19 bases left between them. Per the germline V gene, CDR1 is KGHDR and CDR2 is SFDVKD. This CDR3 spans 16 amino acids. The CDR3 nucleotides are TGTGCCACCAGTGATCGGGCAGGGGCCCCTGGGGATGAGCAGTTCTTC. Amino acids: CATSDRAGAPGDEQFF.

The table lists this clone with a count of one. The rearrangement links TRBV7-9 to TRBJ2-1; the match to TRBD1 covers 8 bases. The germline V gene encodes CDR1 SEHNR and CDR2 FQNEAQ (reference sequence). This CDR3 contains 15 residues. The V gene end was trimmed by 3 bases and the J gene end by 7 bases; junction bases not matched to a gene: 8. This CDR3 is CASSFEDREWNEQFF. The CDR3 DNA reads TGTGCCAGCAGCTTTGAGGACAGGGAGTGGAATGAGCAGTTCTTC.

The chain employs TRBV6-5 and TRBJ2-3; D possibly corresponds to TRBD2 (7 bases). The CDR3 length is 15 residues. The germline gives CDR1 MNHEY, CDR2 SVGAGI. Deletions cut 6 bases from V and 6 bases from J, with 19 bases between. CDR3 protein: CASSPRGAGADTQYF. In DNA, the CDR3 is TGTGCCAGCAGCCCCCGGGGGGCGGGGGCCGATACGCAGTATTTT.

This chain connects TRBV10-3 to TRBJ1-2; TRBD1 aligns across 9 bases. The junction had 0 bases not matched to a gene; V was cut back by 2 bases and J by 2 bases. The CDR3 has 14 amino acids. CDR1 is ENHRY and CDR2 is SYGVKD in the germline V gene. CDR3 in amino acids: CAISEGQGNYGYTF. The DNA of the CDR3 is TGTGCCATCAGTGAGGGACAGGGGAACTATGGCTACACCTTC.

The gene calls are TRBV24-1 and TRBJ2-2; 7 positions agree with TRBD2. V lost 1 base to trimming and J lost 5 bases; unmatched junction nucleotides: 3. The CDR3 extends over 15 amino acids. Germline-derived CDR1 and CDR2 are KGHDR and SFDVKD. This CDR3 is CATSDLGEGTGELFF. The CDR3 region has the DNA TGTGCCACCAGTGATTTAGGGGAGGGGACCGGGGAGCTGTTTTTT.

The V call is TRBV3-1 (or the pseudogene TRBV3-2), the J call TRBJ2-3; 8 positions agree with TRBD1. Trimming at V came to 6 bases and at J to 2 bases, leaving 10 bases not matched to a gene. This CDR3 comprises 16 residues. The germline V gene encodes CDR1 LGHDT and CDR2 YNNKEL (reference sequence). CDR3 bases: TGTGCCAGCAGTCGGATGACAGGGGTGATCACAGATACGCAGTATTTT. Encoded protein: CASSRMTGVITDTQYF.

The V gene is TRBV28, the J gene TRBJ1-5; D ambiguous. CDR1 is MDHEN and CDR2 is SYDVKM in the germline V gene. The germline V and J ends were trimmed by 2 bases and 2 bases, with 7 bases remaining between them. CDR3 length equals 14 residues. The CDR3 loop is CASSLLRGNQPQHF. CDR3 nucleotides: TGTGCCAGCAGTTTACTGCGGGGCAATCAGCCCCAGCATTTT.

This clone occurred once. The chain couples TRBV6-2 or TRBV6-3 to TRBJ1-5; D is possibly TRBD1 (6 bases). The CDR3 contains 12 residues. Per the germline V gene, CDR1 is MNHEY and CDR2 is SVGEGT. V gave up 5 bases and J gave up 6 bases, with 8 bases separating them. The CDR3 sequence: CASSNRVQPQHF. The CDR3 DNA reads TGTGCCAGCAGTAACAGGGTTCAGCCCCAGCATTTT.

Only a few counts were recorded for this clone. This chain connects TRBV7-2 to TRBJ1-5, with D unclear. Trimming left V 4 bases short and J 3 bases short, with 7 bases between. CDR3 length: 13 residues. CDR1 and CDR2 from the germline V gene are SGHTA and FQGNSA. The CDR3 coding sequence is TGTGCCAGCAGCTCCCTCGTCAATCAGCCCCAGCATTTT. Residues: CASSSLVNQPQHF.

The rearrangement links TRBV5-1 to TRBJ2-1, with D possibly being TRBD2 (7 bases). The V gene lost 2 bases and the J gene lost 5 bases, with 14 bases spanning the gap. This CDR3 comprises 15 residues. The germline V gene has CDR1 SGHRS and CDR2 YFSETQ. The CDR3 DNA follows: TGCGCCAGCAGCTTAGAGGGGGGGGCGCACAATGAGCAGTTCTTC. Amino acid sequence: CASSLEGGAHNEQFF.

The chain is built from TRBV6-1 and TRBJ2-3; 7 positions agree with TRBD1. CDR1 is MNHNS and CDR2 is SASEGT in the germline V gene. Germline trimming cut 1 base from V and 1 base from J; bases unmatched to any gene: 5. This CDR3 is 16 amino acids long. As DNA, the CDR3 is TGTGCCAGCAGTGAAGTCGTCACAGGGGGCACAGATACGCAGTATTTT. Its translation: CASSEVVTGGTDTQYF.

The CDR3: CASSFQGGADTQYF. The CDR3 coding sequence is TGTGCCAGCAGCTTTCAAGGAGGGGCAGATACGCAGTATTTT. The rearrangement links TRBV13 to TRBJ2-3; possibly TRBD2 for D (6 bases). CDR1 and CDR2 (germline): PRHDT, FYEKMQ (reference sequence). This CDR3 has 14 residues. Between the trimmed V and J ends, which lost 3 bases and 4 bases, there was a span of 11 bases.

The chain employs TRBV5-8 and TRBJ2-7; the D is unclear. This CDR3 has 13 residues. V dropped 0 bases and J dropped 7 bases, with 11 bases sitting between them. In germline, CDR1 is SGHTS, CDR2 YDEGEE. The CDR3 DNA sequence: TGTGCCAGCAGCTTGGGACTTCCCCTGGAGCAGTACTTC. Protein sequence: CASSLGLPLEQYF. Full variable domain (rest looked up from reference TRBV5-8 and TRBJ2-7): EAGVTQSPTHLIKTRGQQATLRCSPISGHTSVYWYQQALGLGLQFLLWYDEGEERNRGNFPPRFSGRQFPNYSSELNVNALELEDSALYLCASSLGLPLEQYFGPGTRLTVT.

The CDR3: CASSTGQHTGELFF. CDR3 sequence (DNA): TGTGCCAGCAGCACGGGACAGCACACCGGGGAGCTGTTTTTT. The chain joins TRBV7-2 to TRBJ2-2, with TRBD1 matching over 7 bases. Germline assignment: CDR1 SGHTA and CDR2 FQGNSA. The CDR3 has 14 residues. The trim removed 5 bases at V and 3 bases at J, leaving 3 bases unmatched.

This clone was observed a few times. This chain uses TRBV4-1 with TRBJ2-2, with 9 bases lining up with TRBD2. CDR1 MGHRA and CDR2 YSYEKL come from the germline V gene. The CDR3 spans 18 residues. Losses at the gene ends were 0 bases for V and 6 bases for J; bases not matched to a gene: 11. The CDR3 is CASSQDFERGARAGELFF. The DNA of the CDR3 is TGCGCCAGCAGCCAAGATTTCGAGCGGGGGGCCAGGGCCGGGGAGCTGTTTTTT.

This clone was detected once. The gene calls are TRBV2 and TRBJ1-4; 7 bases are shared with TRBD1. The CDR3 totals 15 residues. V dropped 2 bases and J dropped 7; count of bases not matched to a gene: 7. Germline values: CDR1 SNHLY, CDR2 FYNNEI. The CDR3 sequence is CASSEKSRGSEKLFF. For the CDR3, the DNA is TGTGCCAGCAGTGAAAAGTCCAGGGGGAGTGAAAAACTGTTTTTT.

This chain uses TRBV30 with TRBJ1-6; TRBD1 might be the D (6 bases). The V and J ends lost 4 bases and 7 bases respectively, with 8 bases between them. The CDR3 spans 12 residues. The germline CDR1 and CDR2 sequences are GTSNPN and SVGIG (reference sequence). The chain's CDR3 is CAWNRENSPLHF. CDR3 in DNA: TGTGCCTGGAACAGGGAAAATTCACCCCTCCACTTT. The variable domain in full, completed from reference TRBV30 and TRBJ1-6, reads SQTIHQWPATLVQPVGSPLSLECTVEGTSNPNLYWYRQAAGRGLQLLFYSVGIGQISSEVPQNLSASRPQDRQFILSSKKLLLSDSGFYLCAWNRENSPLHFGNGTRLTVT.

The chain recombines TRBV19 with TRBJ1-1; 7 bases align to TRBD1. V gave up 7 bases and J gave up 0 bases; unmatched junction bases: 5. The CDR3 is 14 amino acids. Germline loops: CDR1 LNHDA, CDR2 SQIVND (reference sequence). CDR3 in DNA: TGTGCCAGTAACCCGGGACAGATGAACACTGAAGCTTTCTTT. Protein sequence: CASNPGQMNTEAFF.

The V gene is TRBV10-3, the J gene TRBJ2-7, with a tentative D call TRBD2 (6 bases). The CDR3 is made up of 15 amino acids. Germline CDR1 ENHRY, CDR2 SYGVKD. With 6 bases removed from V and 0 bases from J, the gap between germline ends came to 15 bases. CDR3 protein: CAIRVAGYGSYEQYF. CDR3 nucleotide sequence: TGTGCCATCAGGGTGGCGGGGTACGGCTCCTACGAGCAGTACTTC.